Below are 14 T cell receptor beta chains sequenced from a single sample in a study of cytomegalovirus exposure and HLA in healthy donors. PCR used 60 Vbeta primers and 13 Jbeta primers. Assay: immunoSEQ multiplex PCR; the TCRdb copy retains only in-frame clones and omits some. The sample has 150,000 to 200,000 clones; more than 65% are singletons. The sequenced material came from PBMCs. All receptors come from a man in his fifties in good health and CMV-seropositive.

The chain is built from TRBV19 and TRBJ1-2; 8 nucleotides match TRBD1. This CDR3 is built from 15 residues. From germline, CDR1 is LNHDA and CDR2 SQIVND (reference sequence). Germline trimming cut 5 bases from V and 7 bases from J; bases unmatched to any gene: 12. CDR3 sequence reads: CASSPETGAQGGYTF. The CDR3, as DNA: TGTGCCAGTAGTCCAGAGACAGGGGCCCAGGGTGGCTACACCTTC.

V gene TRBV15 combines with J gene TRBJ1-3; 7 positions agree with TRBD1. The germline gives CDR1 LNHNV, CDR2 YYDKDF (reference sequence). The V gene end was trimmed by 6 bases and the J gene end by 0 bases; junction bases not matched to a gene: 5. The CDR3 is 15 amino acids. The DNA for the CDR3 is TGTGCCACCAGTTTAGGGGACAGCTCTGGAAACACCATATATTTT. It yields the protein CATSLGDSSGNTIYF.

The chain combines TRBV19 with TRBJ1-1; tentative D call: TRBD1 (6 bases). CDR1 LNHDA and CDR2 SQIVND come from the germline V gene (reference sequence). Trimming shortened V by 5 bases and J by 5 bases, and 12 bases separated the two germline ends. This CDR3 contains 13 residues. The CDR3 protein is CASSLRGVTEAFF. The DNA for the CDR3 is TGTGCCAGTAGTCTCAGGGGAGTAACTGAAGCTTTCTTT. The complete variable domain, with remaining parts taken from reference TRBV19 and TRBJ1-1, reads DGGITQSPKYLFRKEGQNVTLSCEQNLNHDAMYWYRQDPGQGLRLIYYSQIVNDFQKGDIAEGYSVSREKKESFPLTVTSAQKNPTAFYLCASSLRGVTEAFFGQGTRLTVV.

The genes are TRBV18 and TRBJ1-1; unclear D gene. The germline gives CDR1 KGHSH, CDR2 LQKENI. V lost 2 bases to trimming and J lost 6 bases, with 7 bases between them. The CDR3 spans 12 residues. In DNA, the CDR3 is TGTGCCAGCTCACCAGGACTGCCTGAAGCTTTCTTT. Its protein product is CASSPGLPEAFF.

The chain recombines TRBV14 with TRBJ2-1; 9 nucleotides line up with TRBD2. CDR3 length: 12 residues. Germline CDR1 SGHDN, CDR2 FVKESK. CDR3: CVSGSTYNEQFF. The CDR3 nucleotides read TGTGTTAGCGGGAGTACGTACAATGAGCAGTTCTTC.

This chain connects TRBV27 to TRBJ2-2, with TRBD1 matching 10 bases. Germline CDR1 is MNHEY and CDR2 is SMNVEV (reference sequence). The CDR3 runs to 17 residues. The V gene end was trimmed by 4 bases and the J gene end by 5 bases; junction bases not matched to a gene: 10. DNA for the CDR3: TGTGCCAGCAGTTCCTCGGACAGGGGGTTGGATACCGGGGAGCTGTTTTTT. It yields the protein CASSSSDRGLDTGELFF.

This clone was detected once. Mismatch with germline at one junction end may stem from a read error. The chain joins TRBV7-7 to TRBJ2-2, with 9 bases matching TRBD1. CDR1 is SSHAT, CDR2 FNYEAQ, per germline (reference sequence). This CDR3 spans 15 amino acids. CDR3 sequence reads: CASSHGQGSTGELFF. The DNA for the CDR3 is TGTGCTAGCAGCCATGGACAGGGGAGCACCGGGGAGCTGTTTTTT. The full variable domain, in which reference TRBV7-7 and TRBJ2-2 provide the parts outside the CDR3, is GAGVSQSPRYKVTKRGQDVTLRCDPISSHATLYWYQQALGQGPEFLTYFNYEAQPDKSGLPSDRFSAERPEGSISTLTIQRTEQRDSAMYRCASSHGQGSTGELFFGEGSRLTVL.

This chain joins TRBV10-1 and TRBJ2-2; D gene ambiguous. Germline V gene sequence: CDR1 WNHNN, CDR2 SYGVQD (reference sequence). CDR3 size: 13 residues. V lost 2 bases, J lost 7 bases, and 8 bases lay in between. The CDR3 DNA reads as TGCGCCAGCAGTGAGCAGGCAGGCGGGGAGCTGTTTTTT. Protein sequence: CASSEQAGGELFF.

The J gene is TRBJ2-3, the V gene TRBV6-1, with D tentatively TRBD1 (5 bases). V dropped 3 bases and J dropped 0 bases, with 7 bases sitting between them. Germline V gene data show CDR1 as MNHNS and CDR2 as SASEGT. This CDR3 has 14 amino acids. This chain's CDR3 is CASSDQGSTDTQYF. CDR3 DNA sequence: TGTGCCAGCAGTGACCAGGGAAGCACAGATACGCAGTATTTT.

The genes are TRBV5-1 and TRBJ2-1; 10 bases are shared with TRBD2. V shed 3 bases and J 8 bases; nucleotides not matched to a gene: 11. The CDR3 is 16 residues long. CDR1 SGHRS and CDR2 YFSETQ come from the germline V gene. The CDR3 loop is CASSSTPGLAYDEQFF. The CDR3 DNA reads TGCGCCAGCAGCTCCACTCCGGGACTAGCGTACGATGAGCAGTTCTTC.

This CDR3 reads CASSPPIYGEGYEQYV. The CDR3 coding sequence is TGTGCCAGCTCACCACCCATCTATGGCGAGGGCTACGAGCAGTACGTC. The rearrangement uses TRBV18 and TRBJ2-7; weak D call: TRBD2 (5 bases). The CDR3 spans 16 residues. Trimming took off 0 bases at V and 3 bases at J, with 15 bases between the two ends. Germline-derived CDR1 and CDR2 are KGHSH and LQKENI.

CDR3 coding DNA: TGTGCCAGCAGCCTCGGACAGTTAGGAACCGAGCAGTACTTC. It is translated as CASSLGQLGTEQYF. This chain links TRBV7-9 with TRBJ2-7; TRBD1 is a possible D gene (6 bases). The V and J ends lost 5 bases and 6 bases respectively, with 17 bases between them. In germline, CDR1 is SEHNR, CDR2 FQNEAQ (reference sequence). This CDR3 has 14 amino acids. Using reference TRBV7-9 and TRBJ2-7 for the parts outside the CDR3, the full variable domain is DTGVSQNPRHKITKRGQNVTFRCDPISEHNRLYWYRQTLGQGPEFLTYFQNEAQLEKSRLLSDRFSAERPKGSFSTLEIQRTEQGDSAMYLCASSLGQLGTEQYFGPGTRLTVT.

The table lists this clone with a count of one. The J gene is TRBJ1-2, the V gene TRBV7-2; 8 bases align to TRBD1. The CDR3 contains 18 residues. Germline-derived CDR1 and CDR2 are SGHTA and FQGNSA. Trimming removed 4 bases from V and 4 bases from J; junction bases left unmatched: 17. CDR3 DNA sequence: TGTGCCAGCAGCTCCGGACAGGGCTTCCTCTCATCGGGCTATGGCTACACCTTC. Amino acid sequence: CASSSGQGFLSSGYGYTF.

The chain joins TRBV15 to TRBJ1-1; D gene ambiguous. Germline V lookup: CDR1 LNHNV, CDR2 YYDKDF (reference sequence). This CDR3 contains 15 residues. The V end was cut by 0 bases, the J end by 5 bases, with 13 bases between. Here the CDR3 reads CATSRDHGSRTEAFF. In nucleotides, the CDR3 is TGTGCCACCAGCAGAGATCACGGTTCTCGGACTGAAGCTTTCTTT.